The rows below give T cell receptor beta chains drawn from one sample of a study of shared clonotypes between healthy human individuals. Only in-frame clones appear in the TCRdb table, and some are missing; sequencing was by immunoSEQ multiplex PCR. The sample has approximately 590,000 clones, over 95% seen once. Specimen: naive CD8+ T cells sorted from blood. These receptors were taken from a young woman in good health. The CDR3 runs from the conserved cysteine through the conserved F or W. The D gene is left open where the match is weak. Size values are once, few and many counts, or a class for expanded clones, and some rows have none.

j_gene,abundance,v_gene,d_gene,CDR3nt,CDR3aa
TRBJ2-7,.,TRBV4-1,.,TGCGCCAGCAGCCAAGAGACAGCTGGCTACGAGCAGTACTTC,CASSQETAGYEQYF
TRBJ1-1,.,TRBV5-4,.,TGTGCCAGCAGCTTGTGGGGCGGCATGAACACTGAAGCTTTCTTT,CASSLWGGMNTEAFF
TRBJ2-7,.,TRBV12-2,.,TGTGCAAGTCGTCGACGCCGGGACAGGGGCAGAGGCGAGCAGTACTTC,CASRRRRDRGRGEQYF
TRBJ2-1,.,TRBV7-9,.,TGTGCCAGCAGCACCGGGACTCACTCCTACAATGAGCAGTTCTTC,CASSTGTHSYNEQFF
TRBJ1-2,.,TRBV5-6,.,TGTGCCAGCAGCTTGAGTATGCAGGGGTTTTCTGGCTACACCTTC,CASSLSMQGFSGYTF
TRBJ1-4,once,TRBV29-1,TRBD1,TGCAGCGTTGTCACGGAAGACAGGGGAAGTGAAAAACTGTTTTTT,CSVVTEDRGSEKLFF
TRBJ1-1,once,TRBV25-1,.,TGTGCCAGCAGTAACCCCGGGTTTACGGACACTGAAGCTTTCTTT,CASSNPGFTDTEAFF
TRBJ2-7,.,TRBV2,.,TGTGCCAGCAGCCCTCCGAACGAGCAGTACTTC,CASSPPNEQYF
TRBJ2-3,.,TRBV5-4,.,TGTGCCAGCAGTCCGACAGCCTACCGCGGCACAGATACGCAGTATTTT,CASSPTAYRGTDTQYF
TRBJ1-1,.,TRBV28,TRBD1,TGTGCCAGCAGAGAGGACAGGAAGGTAACTGAAGCTTTCTTT,CASREDRKVTEAFF
TRBJ1-4,once,TRBV6-5,.,TGTGCCAGCACGTCTTACCGAGTTAATGAAAAACTGTTTTTT,CASTSYRVNEKLFF